Each of the 21 T cell receptor beta chains below was sequenced from the same sample in a study of post-analysis software for immune sequencing data. Regarding the study as a whole: Among a handful of TRBV segments more frequent in patients than controls were TRBV5-6, TRBV5-1 and TRBV20-1.

Their recognized antigens are unknown. cDNA libraries of TCR beta carried unique molecular identifiers. TCRdb reprocessed the PCR reads with MiXCR, giving one entry per CDR3 protein. The sample contains about half a million distinct CDR3 sequences, about a third of which appear only once. Sequenced: blood. All receptors come from a girl aged 2 to 17 with multiple sclerosis.

Points on this clonotype: A junction boundary mismatches the germline segment, possibly from a read error. The chain links TRBV7-7 to TRBJ2-5; 15 positions agree with TRBD2. CDR3 length: 16 amino acids. Germline CDR1 SSHAT, CDR2 FNYEAQ (reference sequence). CDR3 nucleotide sequence: TGTGCTAGCAGCCAGCGGACTAGCGGGGGGGCCCAGGAGCAGTACTTC. It specifies CASSQRTSGGAQEQYF.

This chain links TRBV6-5 with TRBJ2-7; D perhaps matches TRBD1 (5 bases). The CDR3 spans 15 residues. Germline V gene sequence: CDR1 MNHEY, CDR2 SVGAGI. The V gene lost 6 bases and the J gene lost 6 bases, with 21 bases spanning the gap. The CDR3 is CASSPHSPQGSEQYF. In DNA form, the CDR3 reads TGTGCCAGCAGCCCCCATTCCCCTCAGGGTTCCGAGCAGTACTTC.

The chain combines TRBV5-1 with TRBJ2-1; D unresolved. V was clipped by 1 base and J by 5 bases, with 7 bases between them. The germline CDR1 and CDR2 sequences are SGHRS and YFSETQ. This CDR3 comprises 13 residues. The CDR3 reads CASSLYSNNEQFF. DNA for the CDR3: TGCGCCAGCAGCTTGTATTCGAACAATGAGCAGTTCTTC. The whole variable domain, remainder taken from reference TRBV5-1 and TRBJ2-1, is KAGVTQTPRYLIKTRGQQVTLSCSPISGHRSVSWYQQTPGQGLQFLFEYFSETQRNKGNFPGRFSGRQFSNSRSEMNVSTLELGDSALYLCASSLYSNNEQFFGPGTRLTVL.

CDR3 DNA: TGTGCCAGCAGTTATGCCAGGGGCAGGTCCTATAATTCACCCCTCCACTTT. Translated: CASSYARGRSYNSPLHF. The V gene is TRBV6-5, the J gene TRBJ1-6; a possible D gene is TRBD1 (6 bases). CDR1 is MNHEY, CDR2 SVGAGI, per germline. V lost 3 bases and J lost 1, with 13 bases in between. The CDR3 length is 17 residues.

J is TRBJ1-2 and V is TRBV9; 8 nucleotides align to TRBD1. V trimming: 3 bases; J trimming: 4 bases; junction bases outside the gene matches: 8. There are 15 residues in the CDR3. CDR1 SGDLS and CDR2 YYNGEE come from the germline V gene. The CDR3 DNA follows: TGTGCCAGCAGCGCCTGGGGGACAGGATTCTATGGCTACACCTTC. It codes for CASSAWGTGFYGYTF.

V is TRBV4-2 and J is TRBJ2-3, with D hard to call. Germline CDR1 is LGHNA and CDR2 is YNFKEQ. The CDR3 spans 13 residues. The ends were cut back, 0 bases at V and 6 bases at J, with 7 bases in the middle. CDR3 amino acids: CASSQEFKDTQYF. The DNA for the CDR3 is TGTGCCAGCAGCCAAGAATTTAAGGATACGCAGTATTTT.

The genes are TRBV20-1 and TRBJ2-4, with a weak D call TRBD1 (6 bases). The DNA matches TRBJ2-7 better at its end, which makes the J call doubtful. Per the germline V gene, CDR1 is DFQATT and CDR2 is SNEGSKA (reference sequence). The CDR3 extends over 13 amino acids. The CDR3: CSATGTIPYEQYF. The CDR3 DNA reads TGCAGTGCCACCGGGACAATTCCCTACGAGCAGTACTTC.

Only a few counts were recorded for this clonotype. CDR3 in amino acids: CASSPFFRDRLSPYYEQYF. The DNA for the CDR3 is TGCGCCAGCAGCCCGTTTTTCCGGGACAGGTTATCCCCCTACTACGAGCAGTACTTC. This chain connects TRBV4-1 to TRBJ2-7; 8 bases map to TRBD1. Germline loops: CDR1 MGHRA, CDR2 YSYEKL. Trimming took 4 bases from V and 3 from J; bases not matched to a gene: 20. The CDR3 is 19 residues long.

There are a few counts of this clonotype. The V gene is TRBV5-1, the J gene TRBJ2-7; TRBD1 matches 8 bases. Germline CDR1 SGHRS, CDR2 YFSETQ. J was trimmed by 1 base and V by 0 bases; bases with no gene match: 3. This CDR3 region has 15 residues. Here the CDR3 DNA reads TGCGCCAGCAGCTTGGAGGACAGGGCATCCTACGAGCAGTACTTC. Encoded protein: CASSLEDRASYEQYF.

This chain links TRBV5-1 with TRBJ1-5, with D perhaps TRBD1 (6 bases). Between the trimmed V and J ends, which lost 0 bases and 4 bases, there was a span of 11 bases. The germline V gene has CDR1 SGHRS and CDR2 YFSETQ. The CDR3 consists of 15 residues. The CDR3 DNA sequence: TGCGCCAGCAGCTTGGCCGGACAGCTTAATCAGCCCCAGCATTTT. This gives the protein CASSLAGQLNQPQHF.

The J gene is TRBJ1-2, the V gene TRBV20-1, with 8 positions matching TRBD1. Germline loops: CDR1 DFQATT, CDR2 SNEGSKA (reference sequence). V was clipped by 4 bases and J by 8 bases; unmatched bases: 6. CDR3 length: 12 residues. CDR3 in amino acids: CSATRGQRGYTF. DNA of the CDR3: TGCAGTGCTACCAGGGGGCAGCGGGGCTACACCTTC.

CDR3 DNA sequence: TGTGCCAGCAGCCGCGGGACAGGGGGTCTGAACACTGAAGCTTTCTTT. As protein: CASSRGTGGLNTEAFF. The chain couples TRBV7-9 to TRBJ1-1, with 11 bases lining up with TRBD1. CDR3 length: 16 amino acids. Germline V CDR1 and CDR2: SEHNR, FQNEAQ (reference sequence). J lost 0 bases, V lost 5 bases, and 5 bases had no gene match.

In its sample, this clonotype was seen many times. At one boundary the junction diverges from the germline segment, which might be a read error. J is TRBJ2-3 and V is TRBV4-1, with D perhaps matching TRBD1 (6 bases). Looked up from germline, CDR1 is MGHRA and CDR2 is YSYEKL. CDR3 size: 13 residues. DNA of the CDR3: TGTGCTAGCAGCCAGGGGTCCGCAGATACGCAGTATTTT. Protein sequence: CASSQGSADTQYF.

This clonotype occurred a few times. The chain couples TRBV10-3 to TRBJ2-5; 11 bases align to TRBD2. Trimming took 6 bases from V and 1 from J; bases not matched to a gene: 10. CDR3 size: 17 residues. The germline CDR1 and CDR2 sequences are ENHRY and SYGVKD. The CDR3 sequence is CAIRSGRLAGRQETQYF. The CDR3 DNA follows: TGTGCCATCAGAAGCGGCCGACTAGCGGGACGCCAAGAGACCCAGTACTTC.

V and J are TRBV13 and TRBJ2-7; 7 bases fit TRBD1. The germline V gene has CDR1 PRHDT and CDR2 FYEKMQ (reference sequence). Trimming removed 3 bases from V and 3 bases from J; junction bases left unmatched: 5. The CDR3 totals 14 residues. The CDR3 nucleotides are TGTGCCAGCAGCTTTTGGGACAGAAACTACGAGCAGTACTTC. It translates to CASSFWDRNYEQYF.

The V call is TRBV20-1, the J call TRBJ1-2, with D possibly TRBD1 on 6 matching bases. V was trimmed by 3 bases and J by 8 bases, leaving 13 bases between them. Per the germline V gene, CDR1 is DFQATT and CDR2 is SNEGSKA (reference sequence). This CDR3 contains 12 residues. The CDR3: CSARSGERGYTF. The CDR3 DNA follows: TGCAGTGCTAGGTCAGGGGAAAGAGGCTACACCTTC.

Of note for this clonotype: At one boundary the junction diverges from the germline segment, which might be a read error. This chain connects TRBV7-9 to TRBJ1-2; 7 nucleotides agree with TRBD1. CDR3 length: 13 amino acids. Germline V gene sequence: CDR1 SEHNR, CDR2 FQNEAQ (reference sequence). Here the CDR3 reads CSSSLGGLYGYTF. Written as DNA, the CDR3 is TGTTCCAGCAGCTTAGGGGGCCTCTATGGCTACACCTTC.

This clonotype was detected a few times. V is TRBV10-3 and J is TRBJ2-3, with D possibly matching TRBD1 (5 bases). This CDR3 has 16 residues. Germline assignment: CDR1 ENHRY and CDR2 SYGVKD. V was pared by 0 bases and J by 1 base, with 11 bases between. In nucleotides, the CDR3 is TGTGCCATCAGTGAGTCTCGTGACAGCGGCACAGATACGCAGTATTTT. Protein product: CAISESRDSGTDTQYF.

The V gene is TRBV24-1, the J gene TRBJ2-1; 9 bases agree with TRBD1. Trimming removed 4 bases from V and 5 bases from J; junction bases left unmatched: 8. The CDR3 contains 16 residues. Germline CDR1 KGHDR, CDR2 SFDVKD. CDR3 in amino acids: CATSDPGQGWDNEQFF. DNA for the CDR3: TGTGCCACCAGTGACCCGGGACAGGGATGGGACAATGAGCAGTTCTTC.

The chain has TRBV4-1 and TRBJ1-4; unclear D gene. Trimming pared 0 bases from V and 4 bases from J, leaving 12 bases between. CDR1 is MGHRA and CDR2 is YSYEKL in the germline V gene. This CDR3 region has 16 residues. For the CDR3, the DNA is TGCGCCAGCAGCCAAGAGGACGGTCGATATAATGAAAAACTGTTTTTT. Encoded protein: CASSQEDGRYNEKLFF.

This clonotype has only a few counts. V gene TRBV9 combines with J gene TRBJ2-7; TRBD2 is a possible D gene (6 bases). The germline gives CDR1 SGDLS, CDR2 YYNGEE. V was cut by 2 bases and J by 0 bases, with 9 bases left in between. The CDR3 length is 14 residues. The CDR3 sequence: CASSVGLTSYEQYF. The CDR3 DNA is TGTGCCAGCAGCGTGGGACTGACCTCCTACGAGCAGTACTTC.